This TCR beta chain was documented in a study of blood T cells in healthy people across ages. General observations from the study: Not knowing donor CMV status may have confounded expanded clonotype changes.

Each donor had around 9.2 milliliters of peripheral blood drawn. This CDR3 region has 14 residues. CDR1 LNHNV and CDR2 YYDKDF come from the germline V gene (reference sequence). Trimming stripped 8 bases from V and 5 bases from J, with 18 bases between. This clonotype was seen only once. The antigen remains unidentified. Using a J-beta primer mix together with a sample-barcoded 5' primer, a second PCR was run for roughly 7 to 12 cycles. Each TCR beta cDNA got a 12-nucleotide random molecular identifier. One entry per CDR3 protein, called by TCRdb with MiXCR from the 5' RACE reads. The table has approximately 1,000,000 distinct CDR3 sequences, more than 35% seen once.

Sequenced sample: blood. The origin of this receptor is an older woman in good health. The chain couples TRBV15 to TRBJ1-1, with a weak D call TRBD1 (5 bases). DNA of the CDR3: TGTGCCACCTCACGTGCAGGGTTGGAGACTGAAGCTTTCTTT. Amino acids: CATSRAGLETEAFF.